This T cell receptor beta chain comes out of a study of T cell responses to AZD1222 COVID-19 vaccine. Profiling relied on immunoSEQ multiplex PCR, and the TCRdb table lists in-frame clones only, not all of them. The repertoire holds about 180,000 clones, with roughly 88% as singletons. The V gene lost 4 bases and the J gene lost 4 bases, with 18 bases spanning the gap. The germline V gene has CDR1 SGHRS and CDR2 YFSETQ. CDR3 length: 16 residues. The specimen comprised peripheral blood, sampled 28 days after the second AZD1222 dose. The receptor comes from an adult who received the AZD1222 COVID-19 vaccine. The V call is TRBV5-1, the J call TRBJ1-3; no definite D call. CDR3 DNA: TGCGCCAGCAGCCCGGGCGGCACATTGTCCGGAAACACCATATATTTT. This translates into CASSPGGTLSGNTIYF.